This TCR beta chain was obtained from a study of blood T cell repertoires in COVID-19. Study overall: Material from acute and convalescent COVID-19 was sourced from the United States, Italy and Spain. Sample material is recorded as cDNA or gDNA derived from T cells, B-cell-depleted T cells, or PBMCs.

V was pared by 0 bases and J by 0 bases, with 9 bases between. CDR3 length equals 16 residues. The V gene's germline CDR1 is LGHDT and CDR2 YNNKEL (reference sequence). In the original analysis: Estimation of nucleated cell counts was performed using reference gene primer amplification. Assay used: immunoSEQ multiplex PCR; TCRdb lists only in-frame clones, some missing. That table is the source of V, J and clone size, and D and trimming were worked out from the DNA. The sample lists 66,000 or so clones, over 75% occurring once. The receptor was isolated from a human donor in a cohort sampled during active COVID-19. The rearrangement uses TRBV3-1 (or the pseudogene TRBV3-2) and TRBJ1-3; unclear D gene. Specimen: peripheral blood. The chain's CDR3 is CASSQDPECSGNTIYF. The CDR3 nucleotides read TGTGCCAGCAGCCAAGATCCGGAGTGCTCTGGAAACACCATATATTTT.